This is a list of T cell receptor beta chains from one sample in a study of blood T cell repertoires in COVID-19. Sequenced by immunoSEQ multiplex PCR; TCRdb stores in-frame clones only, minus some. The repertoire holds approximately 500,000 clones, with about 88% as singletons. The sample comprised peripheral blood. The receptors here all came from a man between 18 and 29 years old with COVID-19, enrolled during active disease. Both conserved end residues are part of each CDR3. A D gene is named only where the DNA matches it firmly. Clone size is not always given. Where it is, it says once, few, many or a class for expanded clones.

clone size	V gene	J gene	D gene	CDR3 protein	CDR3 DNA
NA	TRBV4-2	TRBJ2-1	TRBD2	CASSQVASGGLFDEQFF	TGTGCCAGCAGCCAAGTGGCTAGCGGGGGGCTCTTTGATGAGCAGTTCTTC
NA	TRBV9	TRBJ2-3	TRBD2	CASSLAGGVTDTQYF	TGTGCCAGCAGCCTAGCGGGAGGGGTCACAGATACGCAGTATTTT
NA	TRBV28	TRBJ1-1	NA	CASNFRGHSETEAFF	TGTGCCAGCAATTTTAGAGGACATTCTGAGACTGAAGCTTTCTTT
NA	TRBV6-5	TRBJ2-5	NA	CASSYDRGETQYF	TGTGCCAGCAGTTACGACAGAGGAGAGACCCAGTACTTC
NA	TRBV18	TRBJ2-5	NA	CASSASETEKTQYF	TGTGCCAGCTCAGCCTCCGAGACAGAAAAGACCCAGTACTTC
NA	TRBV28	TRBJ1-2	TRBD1	CASSSGTGPYGYTF	TGTGCCAGCAGCTCCGGGACAGGTCCCTATGGCTACACCTTC
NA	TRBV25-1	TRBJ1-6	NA	CATGSYNSPLHF	TGTGCCACCGGGTCCTATAATTCACCCCTCCACTTT
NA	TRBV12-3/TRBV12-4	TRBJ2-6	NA	CASLFPGANVLTF	TGTGCCAGCTTATTCCCCGGGGCCAACGTCCTGACTTTC
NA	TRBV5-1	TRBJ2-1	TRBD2	CASSLMSGGAHEQFF	TGCGCCAGCAGCTTAATGAGCGGGGGGGCCCATGAGCAGTTCTTC
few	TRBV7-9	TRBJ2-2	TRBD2	CASSLVAGDTGELFF	TGTGCCAGCAGCTTAGTAGCGGGGGACACCGGGGAGCTGTTTTTT
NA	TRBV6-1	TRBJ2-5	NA	CASSEIEYSLYQETQYF	TGTGCCAGCAGTGAAATTGAGTACTCCCTGTACCAAGAGACCCAGTACTTC
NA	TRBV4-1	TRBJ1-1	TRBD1	CASSQVGPTGTEAFF	TGCGCCAGCAGCCAAGTCGGTCCGACAGGGACTGAAGCTTTCTTT
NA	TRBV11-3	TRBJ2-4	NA	CASSGGLNREYF	TGTGCCAGCAGCGGAGGACTCAACCGGGAGTACTTC
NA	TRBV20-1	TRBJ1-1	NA	CSGGGSTEAFF	TGCAGTGGGGGAGGGTCTACTGAAGCTTTCTTT
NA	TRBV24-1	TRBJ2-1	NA	CATSHTFNEQFF	TGTGCCACCTCTCATACTTTCAATGAGCAGTTCTTC
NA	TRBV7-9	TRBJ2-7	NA	CASSLGLTGSYEQYF	TGTGCCAGCAGCTTAGGGCTAACAGGGTCCTACGAGCAGTACTTC
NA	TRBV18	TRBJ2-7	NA	CASSPQQGSEEQYF	TGTGCCAGCTCACCCCAACAGGGCTCGGAAGAGCAGTACTTC
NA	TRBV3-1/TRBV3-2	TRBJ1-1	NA	CASSHSDTNTEAFF	TGTGCCAGCAGCCACTCAGACACGAACACTGAAGCTTTCTTT
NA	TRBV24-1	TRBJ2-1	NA	CATSDSRFPTQVQFF	TGTGCCACCAGTGATTCGAGATTCCCTACCCAGGTGCAGTTCTTC
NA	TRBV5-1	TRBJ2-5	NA	CASSLHGFEETQYF	TGCGCCAGCAGCTTGCACGGGTTTGAGGAGACCCAGTACTTC
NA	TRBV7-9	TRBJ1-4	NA	CASSPQQGAGEKLFF	TGTGCCAGCAGCCCACAGCAGGGAGCGGGTGAAAAACTGTTTTTT
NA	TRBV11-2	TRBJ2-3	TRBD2	CASSSSSGRASTDTQYF	TGTGCCAGCAGCTCCAGTAGCGGGAGGGCCTCAACAGATACGCAGTATTTT
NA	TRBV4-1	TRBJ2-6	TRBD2	CASSHSGGSGANVLTF	TGCGCCAGCAGCCATTCGGGGGGATCTGGGGCCAACGTCCTGACTTTC
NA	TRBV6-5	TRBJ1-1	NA	CASSTGSGEAFF	TGTGCCAGCAGTACAGGTTCGGGGGAGGCGTTCTTT
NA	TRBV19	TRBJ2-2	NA	CASSIEGATGELFF	TGTGCCAGTAGTATCGAAGGGGCCACCGGGGAGCTGTTTTTT
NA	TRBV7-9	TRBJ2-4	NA	CASSLVGALGIQYF	TGTGCCAGCAGCTTAGTTGGGGCTCTTGGCATTCAGTACTTC
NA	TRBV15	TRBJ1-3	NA	CATSRVGAGYTIYF	TGTGCCACCAGCAGAGTTGGGGCCGGCTACACCATATATTTT
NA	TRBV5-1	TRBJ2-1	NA	CASQPGISYNEQFF	TGCGCCAGCCAGCCGGGGATCTCCTACAATGAGCAGTTCTTC
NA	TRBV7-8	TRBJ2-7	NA	CASSPSFYEQYF	TGTGCCAGCAGCCCTAGTTTCTACGAGCAGTACTTC
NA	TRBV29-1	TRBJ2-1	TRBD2	CSVEDPAGGLEQFF	TGCAGCGTTGAAGACCCAGCGGGAGGGTTGGAGCAGTTCTTC
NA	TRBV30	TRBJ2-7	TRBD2	CAWSRPGGLYEQYF	TGTGCCTGGAGTCGACCGGGAGGGTTGTACGAGCAGTACTTC
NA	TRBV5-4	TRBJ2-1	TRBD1	CASSRSTGGVNNEQFF	TGTGCCAGCAGCAGATCGACAGGGGGCGTAAACAATGAGCAGTTCTTC
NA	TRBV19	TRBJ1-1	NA	CASSIDRAAEAFF	TGTGCCAGTAGTATAGACAGGGCGGCTGAAGCTTTCTTT
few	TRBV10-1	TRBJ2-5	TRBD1	CASSAARGLETQYF	TGCGCCAGCAGTGCTGCCAGGGGGCTAGAGACCCAGTACTTC